This T cell receptor (beta chain) was recovered during a study of regulatory T cells in long-lasting Graves disease. Trimming removed 4 bases at V and 1 base at J, with 13 bases between. This CDR3 contains 16 residues. Germline values: CDR1 SEHNR, CDR2 FQNEAQ (reference sequence). CDR3-region Arm-PCR and iRepertoire HTBI primers produced the TCR beta libraries. TCRdb reprocessed the multiplex PCR reads via MiXCR and lists one record per CDR3 protein. The table has 350,000 to 500,000 distinct CDR3 sequences, around 17% seen once. This clonotype was detected ten times or more. Specified time point: newly diagnosed GD, antithyroid drugs for less than 3 months. The TCR library was made from RNA that had been extracted from PBMCs in TRIzol. All patients originated from an endocrinology department located in Xi'an, China. Another study also made use of these data, one on T cells in Graves' hyperthyroidism and ophthalmopathy.

Specimen: peripheral blood mononuclear cells (PBMCs), collected at new diagnosis, from a patient treated with antithyroid drugs. The V call is TRBV7-9, the J call TRBJ2-2; D is uncertain. The clonotype comes from a woman aged 18-29 years with Graves disease. The CDR3 loop reads CASSSLMRQNTGELFF. CDR3 DNA: TGTGCCAGCAGCTCTCTCATGAGACAGAACACCGGGGAGCTGTTTTTT.